This T cell receptor (beta chain) was captured by sequencing in a study of technical replicates of blood from a few donors (dated by TCRdb to between 2016 and 2019). Comment on this clone: Its target antigen remains unknown. No much larger clonotype is one base removed from it; base qualities were not supplied.

Library method: the immunoSEQ multiplex PCR assay. TCRdb stores this immuneACCESS table with in-frame sequences only. Part of the clones is absent; in the studies checked, under half of the shortfall reflects unresolved V genes, and no reason is known for the rest. The sample includes roughly 51,000 clones, with 85% to 95% observed a single time. The ten top clones hold 3.5% to 4.5% of the sample. From the cysteine through the phenylalanine, the CDR3 covers 17 amino acids. The DNA shown is the 51-base CDR3, in frame from base 1. The germline V gene gives CDR1 as MGHRA and CDR2 as YSYEKL. The germline ends are 22 bases apart after V is trimmed by 3 bases and J by 8 bases.

The V gene is TRBV4-1 and the J gene is TRBJ1-4; a tentative D call is TRBD1 (6 bases match). This receptor was identified in a human donor in good health. Some clones in this sample may be carry-over from other donors' samples. Sequencing was carried out using PBMCs. The sequenced DNA is TGCGCCAGCAGCCAGGTCCTAGGGGACATATCATCCGAAAAACTGTTTTTT. Translated, this gives CASSQVLGDISSEKLFF.